These 8 T cell receptor beta chains share one sample of origin, sequenced in a study of T cell repertoires in cytomegalovirus infection. For these TCRs, the target antigens are not known. From the reads, TCRdb called clonotypes with MiXCR, one entry per CDR3 protein. Of 380,000 or so distinct CDR3 sequences in the sample, about 34% are singletons; the top ten hold approximately 15%. The source was cultured PBMCs, collected from culture after CMV antigen stimulation. The receptors come from a human donor in good health (CMV status not recorded). Some clones in this sample may be carry-over from other donors' samples.

The chain employs TRBV11-2 and TRBJ2-3, with 12 bases identical to TRBD2. Unmatched junction bases numbered 8, after V lost 5 bases and J lost 2 bases. Germline CDR1 reads SGHAT; CDR2 reads FQNNGV. CDR3 length: 17 residues. In DNA, the CDR3 is TGTGCCAGCAGCCTACGGACTAGCGGGATATTCACAGATACGCAGTATTTT. This encodes CASSLRTSGIFTDTQYF. Full variable domain (rest looked up from reference TRBV11-2 and TRBJ2-3): EAGVAQSPRYKIIEKRQSVAFWCNPISGHATLYWYQQILGQGPKLLIQFQNNGVVDDSQLPKDRFSAERLKGVDSTLKIQPAKLEDSAVYLCASSLRTSGIFTDTQYFGPGTRLTVL.

This chain uses TRBV7-8 with TRBJ1-3; the D gene is possibly TRBD1 (6 bases). Deletions cut 5 bases from V and 4 bases from J, with 15 bases between. The germline V gene has CDR1 SGHVS and CDR2 FQNEAQ. The length of the CDR3 is 15 residues. In DNA form, the CDR3 reads TGTGCCAGCAGCCATCTCCGGACAGCCGGAAACACCATATATTTT. As protein: CASSHLRTAGNTIYF.

V gene TRBV19 combines with J gene TRBJ1-4; D remains unclear. V was pared by 3 bases and J by 6 bases, with 14 bases between. Germline V gene sequence: CDR1 LNHDA, CDR2 SQIVND (reference sequence). CDR3 length: 15 amino acids. The CDR3 loop reads CASSIPLRRYEKLFF. The CDR3 coding sequence is TGTGCCAGTAGTATCCCCCTTCGCCGGTATGAAAAACTGTTTTTT. Filled out from reference TRBV19 and TRBJ1-4, the complete variable domain reads DGGITQSPKYLFRKEGQNVTLSCEQNLNHDAMYWYRQDPGQGLRLIYYSQIVNDFQKGDIAEGYSVSREKKESFPLTVTSAQKNPTAFYLCASSIPLRRYEKLFFGSGTQLSVL.

This clonotype has at least ten counts. The chain joins TRBV7-2 to TRBJ2-5, with D perhaps being TRBD1 or TRBD2 (6 bases each). V dropped 5 bases and J dropped 10 bases, with 23 bases sitting between them. The CDR3 consists of 15 residues. The V gene's germline CDR1 is SGHTA and CDR2 FQGNSA. The CDR3, as DNA: TGTGCCAGCAGCCTGAGGGGGGTACAGACTATCAACCAGTACTTC. This codes for CASSLRGVQTINQYF.

This clonotype was seen a handful of times. The J gene is TRBJ2-1, the V gene TRBV19; D perhaps matches TRBD2 (5 bases). Germline CDR1 and CDR2: LNHDA and SQIVND (reference sequence). The CDR3 loop spans 17 amino acids. Trimming pared 4 bases from V and 0 bases from J, leaving 16 bases between. CDR3 coding DNA: TGTGCCAGTAGTAGCATACTAGGAAGCAGCTCCTACAATGAGCAGTTCTTC. It is translated as CASSSILGSSSYNEQFF.

The CDR3 here is CASSQRAGGPYEQYV. CDR3 nucleotide sequence: TGCGCCAGCAGCCAAAGAGCGGGAGGGCCCTACGAGCAGTACGTC. This chain connects TRBV4-1 to TRBJ2-7; 10 bases match TRBD2. The CDR3 is 15 amino acids. The ends lost 2 bases at V and 2 bases at J; junction bases unmatched: 3. The V gene's germline CDR1 is MGHRA and CDR2 YSYEKL.

This clonotype was seen more than once but under ten times. The J gene is TRBJ2-3, the V gene TRBV7-2, with 13 bases aligning to TRBD2. The CDR3 contains 17 residues. CDR1 and CDR2 (germline): SGHTA, FQGNSA. V shed 5 bases and J 2 bases; nucleotides not matched to a gene: 7. CDR3: CASSNRTSGRFTDTQYF. CDR3 nucleotides: TGTGCCAGCAGCAACCGGACTAGCGGGAGATTCACAGATACGCAGTATTTT.

This clonotype was counted many times. The chain links TRBV28 to TRBJ1-4; no reliable D call. Germline values: CDR1 MDHEN, CDR2 SYDVKM. The V end lost 1 base, the J end lost 0 bases, and 9 bases lay between the germline ends. The CDR3 runs 16 residues. The CDR3: CASSLLEGATNEKLFF. CDR3 coding DNA: TGTGCCAGCAGTTTATTGGAGGGAGCAACTAATGAAAAACTGTTTTTT.